This T cell receptor beta chain was captured by sequencing in a study of T-cell reconstitution after alpha-beta-depleted transplantation in children. General study points: Newly generated T cells supplied most T-cell counts and diversity one year post-transplant.

The TCRbeta library was prepared with unique molecular identifiers. Each CDR3 protein gets one entry after TCRdb re-called the PCR reads with MiXCR. The sample holds a few hundred thousand distinct CDR3 sequences; roughly 27% are singletons and the top ten take around 36%. In the case of this clonotype: Its antigen is unknown.

The CDR3 loop spans 14 amino acids. Trimming pared 0 bases from V and 3 bases from J, leaving 11 bases between. Germline V gives CDR1 DFQATT, CDR2 SNEGSKA (reference sequence). The sample consisted of PBMCs, taken before TCRalphabeta/CD19-depleted stem cell transplant. The chain carries TRBV20-1 and TRBJ2-5; tentative D call: TRBD2 (6 bases). The origin of this receptor is a boy under two years old with Wiskott-Aldrich syndrome, due to receive a stem cell transplant. This CDR3 reads CSARERGGEETQYF. Here the CDR3 DNA reads TGCAGTGCTAGAGAGCGGGGTGGAGAAGAGACCCAGTACTTC.